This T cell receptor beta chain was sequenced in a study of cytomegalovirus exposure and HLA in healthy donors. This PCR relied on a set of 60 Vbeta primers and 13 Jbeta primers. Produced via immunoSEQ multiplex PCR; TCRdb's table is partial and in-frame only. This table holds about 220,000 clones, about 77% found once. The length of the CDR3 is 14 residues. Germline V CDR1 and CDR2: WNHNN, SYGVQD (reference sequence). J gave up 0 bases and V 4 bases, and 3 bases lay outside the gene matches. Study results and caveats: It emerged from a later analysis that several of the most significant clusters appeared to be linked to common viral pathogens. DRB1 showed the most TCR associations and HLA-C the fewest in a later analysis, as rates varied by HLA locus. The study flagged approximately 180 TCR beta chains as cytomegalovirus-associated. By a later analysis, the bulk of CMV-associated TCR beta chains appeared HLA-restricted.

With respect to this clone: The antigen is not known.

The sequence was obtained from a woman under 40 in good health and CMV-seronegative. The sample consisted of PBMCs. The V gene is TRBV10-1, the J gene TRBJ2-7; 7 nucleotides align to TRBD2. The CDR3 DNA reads TGCGCCAGCAGTGCCCGGGGGGTCTCCTACGAGCAGTACTTC. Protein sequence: CASSARGVSYEQYF.